This entry lists 12 T cell receptor beta chains sequenced from one sample in a study of OX40 agonist ivuxolimab in advanced cancers. Some clones are missing from TCRdb's copy, which holds only in-frame ones; the method was immunoSEQ multiplex PCR. This table holds some 39,000 clones, around 85% found once. The specimen comprised CD4+ or CD8+ T cells sorted from blood, sampled in a trial of the OX40 agonist ivuxolimab. Source of these receptors: an adult with an advanced solid tumor such as melanoma, head and neck, liver or kidney cancer.

The chain recombines TRBV9 with TRBJ2-1; D is tentatively TRBD1 or TRBD2 (5 bases each). Germline CDR1 and CDR2: SGDLS and YYNGEE. The CDR3 extends over 20 amino acids. V lost 3 bases to trimming and J lost 0 bases, with 25 bases between them. Here the CDR3 reads CASSEAGSHRGLSSYNEQFF. In DNA, the CDR3 is TGTGCCAGCAGCGAGGCCGGATCACACCGGGGCCTAAGCTCCTACAATGAGCAGTTCTTC. Full variable domain (missing parts from reference TRBV9 and TRBJ2-1): DSGVTQTPKHLITATGQRVTLRCSPRSGDLSVYWYQQSLDQGLQFLIQYYNGEERAKGNILERFSAQQFPDLHSELNLSSLELGDSALYFCASSEAGSHRGLSSYNEQFFGPGTRLTVL.

The CDR3 sequence: CASSEGGTRTEAFF. As DNA, the CDR3 is TGTGCCAGCAGTGAAGGTGGCACGAGGACTGAAGCTTTCTTT. The chain links TRBV6-1 to TRBJ1-1; no definite D call. Germline assignment: CDR1 MNHNS and CDR2 SASEGT. The CDR3 totals 14 residues. The ends were cut back, 1 base at V and 5 bases at J, with 11 bases in the middle.

The chain recombines TRBV9 with TRBJ2-7, with D tentatively TRBD1 (6 bases). CDR1 and CDR2 from the germline V gene are SGDLS and YYNGEE. The CDR3 sequence is 13 residues long. V lost 4 bases and J 7 bases, leaving 15 bases between the germline ends. The CDR3 bases are TGTGCCAGCAGCCGGAGAGGGGGTTGGGAGCAGTACTTC. The encoded protein is CASSRRGGWEQYF.

CDR3 protein: CASSTGAGEKLFF. CDR3 nucleotide sequence: TGTGCCAGCAGTACGGGGGCAGGTGAAAAACTGTTTTTT. The V gene is TRBV7-9, the J gene TRBJ1-4, with D tentatively TRBD1 (6 bases). The CDR3 loop spans 13 amino acids. Germline CDR1 is SEHNR and CDR2 is FQNEAQ (reference sequence). Trimming took 6 bases from V and 7 from J, leaving 12 bases between them.

The CDR3 sequence is CASRPGQNTEAFF. The CDR3 coding sequence is TGTGCCAGCAGGCCCGGACAGAACACTGAAGCTTTCTTT. This chain connects TRBV7-9 to TRBJ1-1, with TRBD1 as a possible D gene (5 bases). V lost 6 bases and J lost 1, with 9 bases in between. Germline V gives CDR1 SEHNR, CDR2 FQNEAQ (reference sequence). This CDR3 is built from 13 residues.

The rearrangement links TRBV30 to TRBJ1-6; D not certain. Germline loops: CDR1 GTSNPN, CDR2 SVGIG (reference sequence). The CDR3 is 15 residues long. The CDR3 DNA reads as TGTGTTCTCAAGGATGGTAGCTCCTATAATTCACCCCTCCACTTT. Translation: CVLKDGSSYNSPLHF.

This clone was detected only a few times. The J gene is TRBJ1-1, the V gene TRBV6-1, with D hard to call. The ends were cut back, 6 bases at V and 0 bases at J, with 8 bases in the middle. Germline V gene lookup returns CDR1 MNHNS and CDR2 SASEGT. The CDR3 runs to 13 residues. CDR3 DNA sequence: TGTGCCAGCAGGAACAGCATGAACACTGAAGCTTTCTTT. Encoded protein: CASRNSMNTEAFF.

V gene TRBV2 combines with J gene TRBJ2-1; TRBD2 agrees at 8 bases. This CDR3 is built from 14 residues. Germline lookup yields CDR1 SNHLY and CDR2 FYNNEI. The J segment lost 6 bases and the V segment lost 6 bases, leaving 7 bases of the junction unmatched. CDR3 in amino acids: CASRPSGGTNEQFF. CDR3 nucleotides: TGTGCCAGCAGACCCAGCGGGGGAACCAATGAGCAGTTCTTC.

CDR3 sequence reads: CASSLAVGQGQFF. As DNA, the CDR3 is TGTGCCAGCAGCTTAGCCGTGGGACAGGGGCAGTTCTTC. The V gene is TRBV7-3, the J gene TRBJ2-1; TRBD1 aligns across 9 bases. From germline, CDR1 is SGHTA and CDR2 FQGTGA. The CDR3 extends over 13 amino acids. V shed 2 bases and J 12 bases; nucleotides not matched to a gene: 5.

The chain recombines TRBV7-9 with TRBJ2-6, with no clear D. Trimming stripped 11 bases from V and 0 bases from J, with 8 bases between. This CDR3 spans 13 amino acids. Germline CDR1 reads SEHNR; CDR2 reads FQNEAQ (reference sequence). The CDR3 nucleotides read TGTGCCGGGGTCCTCTCTGGGGCCAACGTCCTGACTTTC. Translated: CAGVLSGANVLTF.

The chain combines TRBV9 with TRBJ1-6, with TRBD1 as a possible D gene (5 bases). CDR1 and CDR2 from the germline V gene are SGDLS and YYNGEE. This CDR3 spans 15 amino acids. Trimming cost V 3 bases and J 8 bases, with 15 bases left between them. This CDR3 reads CASSGPGTADSPLHF. Here the CDR3 DNA reads TGTGCCAGCAGCGGACCCGGGACTGCTGATTCACCCCTCCACTTT.

V is TRBV5-6 and J is TRBJ1-2; D not resolved. Trimming cost V 6 bases and J 6 bases, with 12 bases left between them. The CDR3 loop spans 12 amino acids. Germline loops: CDR1 SGHDT, CDR2 YYEEEE. The CDR3 here is CASNRRGNGYTF. The CDR3, as DNA: TGTGCCAGCAACCGGAGAGGTAATGGCTACACCTTC.